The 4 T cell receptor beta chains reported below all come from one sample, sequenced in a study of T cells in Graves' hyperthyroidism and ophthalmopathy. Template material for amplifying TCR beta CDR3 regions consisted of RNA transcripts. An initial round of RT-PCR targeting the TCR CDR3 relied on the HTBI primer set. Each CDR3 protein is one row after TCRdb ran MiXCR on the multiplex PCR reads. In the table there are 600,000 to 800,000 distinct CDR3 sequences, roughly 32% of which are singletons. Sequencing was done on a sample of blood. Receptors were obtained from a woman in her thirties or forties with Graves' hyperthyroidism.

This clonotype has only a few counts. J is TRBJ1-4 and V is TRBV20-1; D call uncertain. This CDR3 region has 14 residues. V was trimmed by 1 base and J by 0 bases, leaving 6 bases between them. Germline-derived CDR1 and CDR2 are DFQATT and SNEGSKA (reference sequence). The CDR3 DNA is TGCAGTGCTAGAGGTGGTTCAACTAATGAAAAACTGTTTTTT. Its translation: CSARGGSTNEKLFF.

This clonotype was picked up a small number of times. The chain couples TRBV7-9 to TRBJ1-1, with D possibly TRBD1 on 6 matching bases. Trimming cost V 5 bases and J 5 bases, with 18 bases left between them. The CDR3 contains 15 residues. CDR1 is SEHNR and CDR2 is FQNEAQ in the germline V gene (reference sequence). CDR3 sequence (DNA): TGTGCCAGCAGCCAGGCTCAGAACAGGGAGACTGAAGCTTTCTTT. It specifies CASSQAQNRETEAFF.

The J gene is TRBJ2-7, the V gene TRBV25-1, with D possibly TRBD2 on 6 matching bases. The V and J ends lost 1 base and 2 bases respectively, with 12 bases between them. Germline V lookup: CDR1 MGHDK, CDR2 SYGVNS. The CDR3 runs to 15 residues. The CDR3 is CASSESLATPYEQYF. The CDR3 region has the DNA TGTGCCAGCAGTGAATCCCTAGCGACCCCCTACGAGCAGTACTTC.

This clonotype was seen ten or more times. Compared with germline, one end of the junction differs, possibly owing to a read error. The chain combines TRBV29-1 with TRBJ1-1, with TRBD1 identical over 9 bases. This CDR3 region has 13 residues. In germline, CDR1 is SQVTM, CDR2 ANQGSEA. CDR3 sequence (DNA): TGCAGCGTGGACAGGGGAACGAACACTGAAGCCTTCTTT. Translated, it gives CSVDRGTNTEAFF.